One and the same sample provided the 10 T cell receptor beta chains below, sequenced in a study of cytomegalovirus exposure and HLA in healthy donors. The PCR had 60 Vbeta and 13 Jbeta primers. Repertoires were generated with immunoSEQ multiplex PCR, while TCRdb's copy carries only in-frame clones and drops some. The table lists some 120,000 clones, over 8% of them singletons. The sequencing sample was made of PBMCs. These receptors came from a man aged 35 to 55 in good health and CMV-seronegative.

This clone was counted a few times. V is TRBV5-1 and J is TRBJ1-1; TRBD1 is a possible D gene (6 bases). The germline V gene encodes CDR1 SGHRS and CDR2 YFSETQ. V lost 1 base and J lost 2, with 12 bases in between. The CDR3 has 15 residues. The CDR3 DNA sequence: TGCGCCAGCAGCTTGATGGGGGCTAGAAACACTGAAGCTTTCTTT. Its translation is CASSLMGARNTEAFF.

CDR3 nucleotide sequence: TGTGCCTCCCAGCCTTGGGCGCCGGCGAACACCGGGGAGCTGTTTTTT. Translation: CASQPWAPANTGELFF. J is TRBJ2-2 and V is TRBV19; D is uncertain. Trimming stripped 11 bases from V and 0 bases from J, with 19 bases between. The germline CDR1 and CDR2 sequences are LNHDA and SQIVND (reference sequence). CDR3 size: 16 residues.

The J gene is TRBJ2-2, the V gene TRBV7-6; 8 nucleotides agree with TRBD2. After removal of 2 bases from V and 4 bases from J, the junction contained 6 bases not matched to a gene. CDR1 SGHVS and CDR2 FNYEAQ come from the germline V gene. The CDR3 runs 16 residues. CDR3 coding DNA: TGTGCCAGCAGCTTACCCCGGGGGGGAGGCACCGGGGAGCTGTTTTTT. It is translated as CASSLPRGGGTGELFF.

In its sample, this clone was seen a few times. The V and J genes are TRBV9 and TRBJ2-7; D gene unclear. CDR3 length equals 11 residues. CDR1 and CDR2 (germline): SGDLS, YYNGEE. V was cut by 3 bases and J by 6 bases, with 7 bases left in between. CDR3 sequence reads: CASSEKAEQYF. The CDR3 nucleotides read TGTGCCAGCAGCGAGAAAGCCGAGCAGTACTTC. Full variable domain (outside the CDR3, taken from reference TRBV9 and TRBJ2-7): DSGVTQTPKHLITATGQRVTLRCSPRSGDLSVYWYQQSLDQGLQFLIQYYNGEERAKGNILERFSAQQFPDLHSELNLSSLELGDSALYFCASSEKAEQYFGPGTRLTVT.

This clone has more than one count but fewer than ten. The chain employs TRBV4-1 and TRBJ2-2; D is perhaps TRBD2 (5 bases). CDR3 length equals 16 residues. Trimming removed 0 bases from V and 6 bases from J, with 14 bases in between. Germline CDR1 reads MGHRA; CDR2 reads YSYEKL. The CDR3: CASSQDLMGVPGELFF. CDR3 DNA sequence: TGCGCCAGCAGCCAAGACCTCATGGGAGTGCCCGGGGAGCTGTTTTTT.

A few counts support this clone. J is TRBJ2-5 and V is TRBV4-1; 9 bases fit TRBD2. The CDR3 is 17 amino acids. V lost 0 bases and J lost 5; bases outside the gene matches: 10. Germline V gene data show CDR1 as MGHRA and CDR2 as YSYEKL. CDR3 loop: CASSQEIAGGPGETQYF. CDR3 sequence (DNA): TGCGCCAGCAGCCAAGAGATTGCGGGGGGGCCGGGTGAGACCCAGTACTTC.

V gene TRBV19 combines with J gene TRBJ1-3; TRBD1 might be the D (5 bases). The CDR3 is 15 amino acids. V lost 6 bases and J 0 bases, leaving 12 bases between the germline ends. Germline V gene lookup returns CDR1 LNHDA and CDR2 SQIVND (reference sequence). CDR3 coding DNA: TGTGCCAGTAGGGACAATCTGAGCTCTGGAAACACCATATATTTT. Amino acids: CASRDNLSSGNTIYF. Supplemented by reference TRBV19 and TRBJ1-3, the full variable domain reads DGGITQSPKYLFRKEGQNVTLSCEQNLNHDAMYWYRQDPGQGLRLIYYSQIVNDFQKGDIAEGYSVSREKKESFPLTVTSAQKNPTAFYLCASRDNLSSGNTIYFGEGSWLTVV.

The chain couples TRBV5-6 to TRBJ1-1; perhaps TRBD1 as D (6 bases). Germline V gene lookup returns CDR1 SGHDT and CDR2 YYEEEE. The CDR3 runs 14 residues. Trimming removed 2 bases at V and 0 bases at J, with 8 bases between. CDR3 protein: CASSLRTVNTEAFF. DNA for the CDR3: TGTGCCAGCAGCTTAAGGACAGTGAACACTGAAGCTTTCTTT.

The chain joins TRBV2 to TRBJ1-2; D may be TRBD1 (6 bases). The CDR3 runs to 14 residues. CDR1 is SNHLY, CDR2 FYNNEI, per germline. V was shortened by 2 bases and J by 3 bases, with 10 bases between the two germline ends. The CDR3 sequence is CASSEQGQDYGYTF. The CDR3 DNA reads TGTGCCAGCAGTGAACAGGGGCAGGACTATGGCTACACCTTC. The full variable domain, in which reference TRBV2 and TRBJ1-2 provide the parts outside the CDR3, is EPEVTQTPSHQVTQMGQEVILRCVPISNHLYFYWYRQILGQKVEFLVSFYNNEISEKSEIFDDQFSVERPDGSNFTLKIRSTKLEDSAMYFCASSEQGQDYGYTFGSGTRLTVV.

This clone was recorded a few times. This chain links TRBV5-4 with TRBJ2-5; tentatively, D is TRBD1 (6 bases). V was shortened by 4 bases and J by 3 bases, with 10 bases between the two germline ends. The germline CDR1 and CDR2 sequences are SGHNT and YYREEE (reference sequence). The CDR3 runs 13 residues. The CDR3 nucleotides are TGTGCCAGCAGCCCCAGACAGGAAGAGACCCAGTACTTC. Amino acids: CASSPRQEETQYF.